Described below is a single T cell receptor (beta chain) sequence and its context. With V trimmed by 4 bases and J by 8 bases, 7 bases remained unmatched. The V gene's germline CDR1 is MNHEY and CDR2 SMNVEV (reference sequence). The CDR3 contains 13 residues. The data stem from a study of cytomegalovirus exposure and HLA in healthy donors. PCR involved 60 Vbeta and 13 Jbeta primers. Sequencing used immunoSEQ multiplex PCR; TCRdb keeps in-frame clones, though not all of them. The table lists around 130,000 clones, approximately 80% of them singletons. The TCR comes from a man aged 35 to 55 in good health and CMV-seronegative. Sequenced: PBMCs. V gene TRBV27 combines with J gene TRBJ1-2; 7 bases line up with TRBD1. The CDR3 spells CASSSGQVPGYTF. The CDR3 DNA reads as TGTGCCAGCAGTTCAGGACAGGTTCCGGGCTACACCTTC.